These 13 T cell receptor beta chains originate from one sample sequenced in a study of T cells in Graves' hyperthyroidism and ophthalmopathy. Researchers took RNA transcripts and amplified the TCR beta CDR3 regions from them. Carried out on the TCR CDR3, a first-round RT-PCR used the HTBI primer set. MiXCR, applied by TCRdb to the multiplex PCR reads, yields one record per CDR3 protein. The sample contains about 210,000 distinct CDR3 sequences, approximately 17% of which appear only once. The source material was blood. The receptors shown here come from a man aged 45 to 65 with Graves' hyperthyroidism.

V is TRBV4-3 and J is TRBJ2-1, with D possibly matching TRBD2 (5 bases). V lost 3 bases to trimming and J lost 0 bases, with 12 bases between them. Per the germline V gene, CDR1 is LGHNA and CDR2 is YSLEER. The CDR3 contains 16 residues. Here the CDR3 reads CASSQDPAGSYNEQFF. The CDR3 nucleotides read TGCGCCAGCAGCCAGGACCCGGCGGGCTCCTACAATGAGCAGTTCTTC.

The rearrangement joins TRBV28 to TRBJ2-7; 8 bases agree with TRBD1. Per germline, CDR1 MDHEN and CDR2 SYDVKM. This CDR3 has 16 residues. Unmatched junction bases numbered 20, after V lost 11 bases and J lost 5 bases. CDR3 coding DNA: TGTGCCGGCGCAAAAAGGACAGGGCTCGCATCAGACGAGCAGTACTTC. Encoded protein: CAGAKRTGLASDEQYF. The variable domain in full, completed from reference TRBV28 and TRBJ2-7, reads DVKVTQSSRYLVKRTGEKVFLECVQDMDHENMFWYRQDPGLGLRLIYFSYDVKMKEKGDIPEGYSVSREKKERFSLILESASTNQTSMYLCAGAKRTGLASDEQYFGPGTRLTVT.

The rearrangement links TRBV5-6 to TRBJ2-4; D is perhaps TRBD1 or TRBD2 (5 bases each). This CDR3 spans 20 amino acids. The germline V and J ends were trimmed by 6 bases and 0 bases, with 28 bases remaining between them. The germline V gene has CDR1 SGHDT and CDR2 YYEEEE. In nucleotides, the CDR3 is TGTGCCAGCAACCTACAAGGATGGGGACCGCACGAGCTAGCCAAAAACATTCAGTACTTC. This encodes CASNLQGWGPHELAKNIQYF.

This clonotype came up many times. The V call is TRBV6-1, the J call TRBJ1-5, with D perhaps TRBD1 (6 bases). Germline V gives CDR1 MNHNS, CDR2 SASEGT. There are 15 residues in the CDR3. V was clipped by 6 bases and J by 1 base, with 13 bases between them. In nucleotides, the CDR3 is TGTGCCAGCAGGGTACAGGGTGCGAGCAATCAGCCCCAGCATTTT. This encodes CASRVQGASNQPQHF.

V usage is TRBV6-5 and J usage is TRBJ1-3; a possible D gene is TRBD1 (5 bases). Between the trimmed V and J ends, which lost 2 bases and 5 bases, there was a span of 16 bases. The CDR3 consists of 16 residues. Germline loops: CDR1 MNHEY, CDR2 SVGAGI. The CDR3 DNA is TGTGCCAGCAGTTACCGACAGTTGGAAACAAGAAACACCATATATTTT. It codes for CASSYRQLETRNTIYF.

This clonotype appeared many times. The chain links TRBV18 to TRBJ1-2; a possible D gene is TRBD1 (5 bases). CDR1 and CDR2 (germline): KGHSH, LQKENI. The CDR3 length is 15 residues. The V gene lost 3 bases and the J gene lost 4 bases, with 15 bases spanning the gap. The chain's CDR3 is CASSPREHRGYGYTF. DNA of the CDR3: TGTGCCAGCTCACCCAGGGAGCATCGGGGCTATGGCTACACCTTC.

In regard to this clonotype: This may be a read error, as it is one base from a much larger clone. The genes are TRBV9 and TRBJ2-1, with no clear D. CDR1 is SGDLS, CDR2 YYNGEE, per germline. Trimming left V 2 bases short and J 10 bases short, with 16 bases between. The CDR3 is 14 amino acids. CDR3 bases: TGTGCCAGCAGCGTTGCCGGGTACGGAAACGAGCAGTTCTTC. As protein: CASSVAGYGNEQFF.

Many counts were recorded for this clonotype. This sequence joins TRBV2 and TRBJ1-1; 7 bases are a match to TRBD1. The germline V gene encodes CDR1 SNHLY and CDR2 FYNNEI. Losses at the gene ends were 6 bases for V and 7 bases for J; bases not matched to a gene: 5. The CDR3 length is 12 residues. The DNA of the CDR3 is TGTGCCAGCAGGGCCGGGACAGTTGAAGCTTTCTTT. It is translated as CASRAGTVEAFF.

As concerns this clonotype: A read error is possible here, since a much larger clone lies one base away. For the CDR3, the DNA is TGTGCCAGCAACTCATGGACTAGCGGGATCGGCACCCAGTACTTC. This gives the protein CASNSWTSGIGTQYF. V gene TRBV7-2 combines with J gene TRBJ2-5, with 12 bases fitting TRBD2. The junction had 11 bases not matched to a gene; V was cut back by 7 bases and J by 8 bases. The V gene's germline CDR1 is SGHTA and CDR2 FQGNSA. The CDR3 sequence is 15 residues long.

This clonotype was seen a handful of times. The V gene is TRBV6-1, the J gene TRBJ2-3; 8 bases match TRBD2. Germline V CDR1 and CDR2: MNHNS, SASEGT. This CDR3 has 17 amino acids. J lost 6 bases, V lost 4 bases, and 15 bases had no gene match. The CDR3 protein is CASSGVGGLGSPDTQYF. CDR3 coding DNA: TGTGCCAGCAGTGGGGTTGGGGGACTAGGGTCCCCTGATACGCAGTATTTT.

This clonotype has just a few counts. This chain joins TRBV20-1 and TRBJ2-1, with D hard to call. The V and J ends lost 0 bases and 7 bases respectively, with 7 bases between them. Looked up from germline, CDR1 is DFQATT and CDR2 is SNEGSKA (reference sequence). The CDR3 loop spans 12 amino acids. The CDR3 nucleotides are TGCAGTGCTAGAGACTTCTTGAATGAGCAGTTCTTC. It yields the protein CSARDFLNEQFF.

This clonotype was seen more than once but under ten times. The chain has TRBV10-3 and TRBJ1-2; possibly TRBD1 for D (6 bases). With 3 bases removed from V and 3 bases from J, the gap between germline ends came to 11 bases. The length of the CDR3 is 14 residues. CDR1 and CDR2 from the germline V gene are ENHRY and SYGVKD. The CDR3 loop reads CAISEGGLYYGYTF. CDR3 bases: TGTGCCATCAGTGAAGGGGGTCTCTACTATGGCTACACCTTC.

This rearrangement joins TRBV18 to TRBJ2-7; TRBD2 matches at 7 bases. The V gene end was trimmed by 5 bases and the J gene end by 3 bases; junction bases not matched to a gene: 13. The length of the CDR3 is 16 residues. CDR1 and CDR2 from the germline V gene are KGHSH and LQKENI. The CDR3 region is CASSSRQTGGDYEQYF. For the CDR3, the DNA is TGTGCCAGCTCATCAAGACAGACTGGGGGGGACTACGAGCAGTACTTC.